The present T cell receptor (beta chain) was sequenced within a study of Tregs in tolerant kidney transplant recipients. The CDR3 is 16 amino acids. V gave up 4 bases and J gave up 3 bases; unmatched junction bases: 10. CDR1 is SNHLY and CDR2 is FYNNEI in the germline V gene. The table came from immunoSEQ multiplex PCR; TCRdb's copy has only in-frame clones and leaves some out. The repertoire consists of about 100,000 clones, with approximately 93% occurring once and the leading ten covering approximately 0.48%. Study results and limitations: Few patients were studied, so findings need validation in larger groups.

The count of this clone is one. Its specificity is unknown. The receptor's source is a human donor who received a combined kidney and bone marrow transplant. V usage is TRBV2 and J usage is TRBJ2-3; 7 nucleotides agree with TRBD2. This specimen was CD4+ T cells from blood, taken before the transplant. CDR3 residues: CASSGSLAAGTDTQYF. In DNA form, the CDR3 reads TGTGCCAGCAGTGGCTCCCTAGCGGCTGGGACAGATACGCAGTATTTT.